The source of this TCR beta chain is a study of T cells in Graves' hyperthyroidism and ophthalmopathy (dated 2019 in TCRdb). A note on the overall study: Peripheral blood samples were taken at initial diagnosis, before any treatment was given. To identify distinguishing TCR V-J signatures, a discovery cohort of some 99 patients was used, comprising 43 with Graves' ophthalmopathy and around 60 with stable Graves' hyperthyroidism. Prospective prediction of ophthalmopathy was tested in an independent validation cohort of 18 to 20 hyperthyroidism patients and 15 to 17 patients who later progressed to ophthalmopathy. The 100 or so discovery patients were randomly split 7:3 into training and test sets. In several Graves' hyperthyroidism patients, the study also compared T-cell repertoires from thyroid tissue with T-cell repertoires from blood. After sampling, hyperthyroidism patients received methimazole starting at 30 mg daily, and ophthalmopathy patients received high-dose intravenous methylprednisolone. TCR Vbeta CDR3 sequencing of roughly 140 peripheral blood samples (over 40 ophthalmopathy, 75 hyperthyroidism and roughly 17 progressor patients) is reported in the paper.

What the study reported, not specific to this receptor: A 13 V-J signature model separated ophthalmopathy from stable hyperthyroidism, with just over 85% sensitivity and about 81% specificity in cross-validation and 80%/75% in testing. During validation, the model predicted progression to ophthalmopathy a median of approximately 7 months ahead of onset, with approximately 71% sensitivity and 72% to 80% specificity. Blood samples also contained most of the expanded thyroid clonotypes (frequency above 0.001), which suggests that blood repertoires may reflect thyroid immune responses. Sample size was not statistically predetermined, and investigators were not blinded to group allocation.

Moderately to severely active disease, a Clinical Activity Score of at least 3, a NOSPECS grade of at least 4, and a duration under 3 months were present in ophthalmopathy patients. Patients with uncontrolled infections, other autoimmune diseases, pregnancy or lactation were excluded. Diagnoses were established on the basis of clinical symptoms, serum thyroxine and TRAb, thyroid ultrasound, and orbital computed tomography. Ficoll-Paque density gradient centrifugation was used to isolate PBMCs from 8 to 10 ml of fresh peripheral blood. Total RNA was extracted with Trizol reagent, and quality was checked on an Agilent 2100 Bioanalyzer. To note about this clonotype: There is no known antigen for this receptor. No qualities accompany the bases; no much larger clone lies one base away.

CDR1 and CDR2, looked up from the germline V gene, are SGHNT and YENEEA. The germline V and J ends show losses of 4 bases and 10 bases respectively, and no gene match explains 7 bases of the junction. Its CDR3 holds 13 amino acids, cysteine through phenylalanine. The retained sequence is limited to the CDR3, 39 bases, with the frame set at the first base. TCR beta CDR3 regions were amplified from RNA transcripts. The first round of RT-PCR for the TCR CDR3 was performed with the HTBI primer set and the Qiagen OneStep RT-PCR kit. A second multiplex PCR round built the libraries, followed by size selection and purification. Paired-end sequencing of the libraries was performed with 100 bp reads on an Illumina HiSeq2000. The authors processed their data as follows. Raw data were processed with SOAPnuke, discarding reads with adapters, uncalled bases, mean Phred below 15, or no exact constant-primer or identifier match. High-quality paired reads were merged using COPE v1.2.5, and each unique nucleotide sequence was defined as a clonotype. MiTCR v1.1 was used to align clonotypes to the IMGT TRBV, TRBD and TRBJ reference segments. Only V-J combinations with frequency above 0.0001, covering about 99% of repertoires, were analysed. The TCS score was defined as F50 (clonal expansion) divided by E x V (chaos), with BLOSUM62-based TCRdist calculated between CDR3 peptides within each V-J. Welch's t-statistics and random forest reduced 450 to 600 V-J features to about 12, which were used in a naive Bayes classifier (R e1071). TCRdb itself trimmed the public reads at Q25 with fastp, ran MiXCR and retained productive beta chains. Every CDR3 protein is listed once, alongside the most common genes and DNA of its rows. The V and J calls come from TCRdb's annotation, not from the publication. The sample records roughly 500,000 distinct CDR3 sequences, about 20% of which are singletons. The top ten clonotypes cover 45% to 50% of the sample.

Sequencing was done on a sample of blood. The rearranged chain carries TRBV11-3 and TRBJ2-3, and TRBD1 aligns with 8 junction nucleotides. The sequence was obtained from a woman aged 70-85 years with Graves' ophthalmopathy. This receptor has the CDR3 CASSSGQGKAQYF. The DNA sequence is TGTGCCAGCAGCTCTGGACAGGGAAAGGCGCAGTATTTT.